This TCR beta chain was retrieved from a study of Tregs in tolerant kidney transplant recipients. Notes on this clone: The antigen remains undetermined.

Overall study findings and caveats: This study did not directly address biological reproducibility. Findings come from small patient numbers and require larger validation.

Germline values: CDR1 SGHDT, CDR2 YYEEEE. The V gene lost 4 bases and the J gene lost 3 bases, with 10 bases spanning the gap. This CDR3 region has 13 residues. Assay used: immunoSEQ multiplex PCR; TCRdb lists only in-frame clones, some missing. The sample includes tens of thousands of clones, around 94% of them seen just once. Thawed PBMCs were FACS-sorted into unstimulated CD4+CD25+CD127- regulatory T cells, CD4+CD25- non-regulatory cells, CD4 and CD8 cells. This clonotype was obtained from a human donor in good health. The genes are TRBV5-6 and TRBJ1-2; D ambiguous. The sequencing input was CD8+ T cells from blood. CDR3 loop: CASSLGGYYGYTF. CDR3 DNA: TGTGCCAGCAGCCTGGGAGGTTACTATGGCTACACCTTC.